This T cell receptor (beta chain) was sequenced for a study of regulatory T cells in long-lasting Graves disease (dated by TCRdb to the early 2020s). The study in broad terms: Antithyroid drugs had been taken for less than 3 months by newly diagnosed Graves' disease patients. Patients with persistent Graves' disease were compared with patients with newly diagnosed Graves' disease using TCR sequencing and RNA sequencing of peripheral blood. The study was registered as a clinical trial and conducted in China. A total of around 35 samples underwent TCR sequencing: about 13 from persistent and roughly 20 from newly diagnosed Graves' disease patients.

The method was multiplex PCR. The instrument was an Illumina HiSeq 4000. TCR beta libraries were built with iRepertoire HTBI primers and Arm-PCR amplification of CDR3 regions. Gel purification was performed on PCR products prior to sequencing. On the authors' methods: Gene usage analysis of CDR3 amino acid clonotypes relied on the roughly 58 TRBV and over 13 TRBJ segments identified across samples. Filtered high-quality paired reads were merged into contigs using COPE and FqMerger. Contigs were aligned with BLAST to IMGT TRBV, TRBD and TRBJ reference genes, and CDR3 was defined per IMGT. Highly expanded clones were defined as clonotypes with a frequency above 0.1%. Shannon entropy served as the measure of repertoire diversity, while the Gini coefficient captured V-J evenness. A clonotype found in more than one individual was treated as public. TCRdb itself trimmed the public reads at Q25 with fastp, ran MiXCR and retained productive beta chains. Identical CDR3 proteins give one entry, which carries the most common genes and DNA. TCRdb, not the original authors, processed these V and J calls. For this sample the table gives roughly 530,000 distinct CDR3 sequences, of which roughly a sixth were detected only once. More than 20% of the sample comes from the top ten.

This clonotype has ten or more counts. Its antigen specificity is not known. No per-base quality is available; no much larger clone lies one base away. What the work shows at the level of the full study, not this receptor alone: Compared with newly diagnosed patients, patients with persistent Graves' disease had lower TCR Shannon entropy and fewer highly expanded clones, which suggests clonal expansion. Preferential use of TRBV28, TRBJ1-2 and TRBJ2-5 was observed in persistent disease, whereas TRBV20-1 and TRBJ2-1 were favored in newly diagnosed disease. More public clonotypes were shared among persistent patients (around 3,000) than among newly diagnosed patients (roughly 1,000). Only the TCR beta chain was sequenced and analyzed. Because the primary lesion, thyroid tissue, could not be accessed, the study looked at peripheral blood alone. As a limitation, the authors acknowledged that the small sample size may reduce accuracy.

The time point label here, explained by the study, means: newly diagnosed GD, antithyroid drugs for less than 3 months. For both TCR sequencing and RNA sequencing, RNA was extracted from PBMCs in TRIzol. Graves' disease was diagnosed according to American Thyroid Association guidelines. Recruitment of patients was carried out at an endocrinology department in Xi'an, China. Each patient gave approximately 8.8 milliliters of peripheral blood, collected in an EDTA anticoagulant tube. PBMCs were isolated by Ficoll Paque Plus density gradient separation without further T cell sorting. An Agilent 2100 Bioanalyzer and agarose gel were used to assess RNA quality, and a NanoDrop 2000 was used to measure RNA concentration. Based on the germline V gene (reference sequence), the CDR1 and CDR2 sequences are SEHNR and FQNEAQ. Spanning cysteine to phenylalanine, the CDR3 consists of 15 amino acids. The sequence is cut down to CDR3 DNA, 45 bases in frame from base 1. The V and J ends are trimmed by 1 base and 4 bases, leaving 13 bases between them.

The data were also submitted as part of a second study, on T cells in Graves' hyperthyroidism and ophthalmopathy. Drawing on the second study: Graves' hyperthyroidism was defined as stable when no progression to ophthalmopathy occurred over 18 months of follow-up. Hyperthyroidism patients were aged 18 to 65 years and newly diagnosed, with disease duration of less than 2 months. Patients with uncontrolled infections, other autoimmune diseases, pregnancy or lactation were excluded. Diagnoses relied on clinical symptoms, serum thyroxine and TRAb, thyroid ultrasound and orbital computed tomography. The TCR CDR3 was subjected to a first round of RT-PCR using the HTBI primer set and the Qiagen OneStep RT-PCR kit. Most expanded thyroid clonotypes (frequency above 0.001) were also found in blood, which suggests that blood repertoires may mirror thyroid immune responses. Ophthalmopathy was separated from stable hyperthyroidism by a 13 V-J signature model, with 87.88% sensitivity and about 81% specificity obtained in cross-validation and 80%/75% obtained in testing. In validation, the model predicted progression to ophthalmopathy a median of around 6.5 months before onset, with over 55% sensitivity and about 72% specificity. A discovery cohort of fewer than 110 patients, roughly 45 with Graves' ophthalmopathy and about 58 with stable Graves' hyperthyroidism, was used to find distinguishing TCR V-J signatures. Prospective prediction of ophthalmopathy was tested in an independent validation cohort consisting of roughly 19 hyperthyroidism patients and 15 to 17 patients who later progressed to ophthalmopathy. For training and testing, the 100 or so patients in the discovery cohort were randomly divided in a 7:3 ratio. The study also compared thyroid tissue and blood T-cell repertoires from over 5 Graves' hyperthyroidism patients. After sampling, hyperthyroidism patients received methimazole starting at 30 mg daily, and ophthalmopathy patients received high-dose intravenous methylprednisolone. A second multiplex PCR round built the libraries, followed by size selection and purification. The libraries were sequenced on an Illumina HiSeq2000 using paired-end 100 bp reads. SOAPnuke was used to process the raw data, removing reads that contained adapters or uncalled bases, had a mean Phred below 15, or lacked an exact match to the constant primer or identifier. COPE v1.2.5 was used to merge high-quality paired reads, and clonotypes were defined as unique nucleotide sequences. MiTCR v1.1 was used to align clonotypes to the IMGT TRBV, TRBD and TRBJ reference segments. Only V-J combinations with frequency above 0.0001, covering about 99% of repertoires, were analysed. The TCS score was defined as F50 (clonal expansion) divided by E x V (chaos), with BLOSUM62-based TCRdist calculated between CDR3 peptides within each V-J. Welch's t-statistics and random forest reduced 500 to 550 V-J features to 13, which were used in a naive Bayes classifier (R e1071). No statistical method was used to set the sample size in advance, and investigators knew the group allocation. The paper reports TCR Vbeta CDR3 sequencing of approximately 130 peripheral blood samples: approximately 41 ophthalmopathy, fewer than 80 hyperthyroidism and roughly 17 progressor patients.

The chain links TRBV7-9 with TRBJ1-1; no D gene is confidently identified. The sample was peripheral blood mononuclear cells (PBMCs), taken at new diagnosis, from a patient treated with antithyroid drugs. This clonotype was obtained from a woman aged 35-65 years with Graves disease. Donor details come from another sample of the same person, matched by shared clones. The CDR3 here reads CASSLVEISGTEAFF. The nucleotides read TGTGCCAGCAGCTTAGTTGAGATCTCCGGCACTGAAGCTTTCTTT. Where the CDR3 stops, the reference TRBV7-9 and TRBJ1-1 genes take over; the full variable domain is DTGVSQNPRHKITKRGQNVTFRCDPISEHNRLYWYRQTLGQGPEFLTYFQNEAQLEKSRLLSDRFSAERPKGSFSTLEIQRTEQGDSAMYLCASSLVEISGTEAFFGQGTRLTVV.